These 25 T cell receptor beta chains came from one sample sequenced in a study of naive and memory T cell subsets. Study-level findings and limits: Possibly reflecting memory cells re-expressing CD45RA, a few larger clonotypes occurred in naive repertoires, especially CD8.

Antigens for these TCRs are unknown. Two oligonucleotides, mixed equimolar, formed the beta constant-region primer covering TRBC1 and TRBC2. The ligated cDNA underwent four PCR rounds using SP2 and nested alpha and beta constant-region primers. Via MiXCR, TCRdb re-called the UMI-ligation and nested PCR reads, giving one row per CDR3 protein. The sample holds about 90,000 distinct CDR3 sequences, 11% seen once. Sequencing used naive CD4+ T cells from blood. The receptors come from a human donor in good health.

This clonotype was observed a handful of times. The chain joins TRBV20-1 to TRBJ2-1; D is ambiguous. CDR1 is DFQATT, CDR2 SNEGSKA, per germline (reference sequence). V was clipped by 3 bases and J by 7 bases, with 13 bases between them. The CDR3 is 13 residues long. The CDR3 bases are TGCAGTGCTAGGGCCTGGCAAGCTAATGAGCAGTTCTTC. This sequence encodes CSARAWQANEQFF.

This clonotype was recorded at least ten times. This sequence joins TRBV7-2 and TRBJ2-3; D may be TRBD2 (6 bases). Trimming pared 8 bases from V and 6 bases from J, leaving 15 bases between. CDR1 is SGHTA, CDR2 FQGNSA, per germline. The CDR3 length is 13 residues. CDR3 nucleotide sequence: TGTGCCAGCGGAAAGGGACTTCCTGATACGCAGTATTTT. Translating gives CASGKGLPDTQYF.

The chain recombines TRBV6-2 or TRBV6-3 with TRBJ1-1; 10 bases are shared with TRBD1. Germline lookup yields CDR1 MNHEY and CDR2 SVGEGT. The CDR3 has 14 residues. J gave up 4 bases and V 6 bases, and 5 bases lay outside the gene matches. CDR3 coding DNA: TGTGCCAGCAGAAAAAGGGACAGGGGCACTGAAGCTTTCTTT. Translation gives CASRKRDRGTEAFF.

This sequence joins TRBV15 and TRBJ1-4; D unclear. Trimming cost V 0 bases and J 5 bases, with 7 bases left between them. The CDR3 runs to 14 residues. Germline V gene lookup returns CDR1 LNHNV and CDR2 YYDKDF (reference sequence). CDR3 nucleotides: TGTGCCACCAGCAGAGATCCTGCGAATGAAAAACTGTTTTTT. It specifies CATSRDPANEKLFF.

This clonotype was picked up many times. The V call is TRBV19, the J call TRBJ2-1; D is possibly TRBD1 or TRBD2 (6 bases each). From germline, CDR1 is LNHDA and CDR2 SQIVND (reference sequence). Deletions cut 4 bases from V and 9 bases from J, with 16 bases between. There are 14 residues in the CDR3. The CDR3 sequence is CASSTRAGGGEQFF. CDR3 sequence (DNA): TGTGCCAGTAGTACTCGGGCCGGAGGGGGTGAGCAGTTCTTC.

The chain is built from TRBV12-3 or TRBV12-4 and TRBJ1-5; a possible D gene is TRBD1 (5 bases). Trimming removed 6 bases at V and 3 bases at J, with 15 bases between. CDR3 length: 15 residues. The CDR3, as DNA: TGTGCCAGCAGGATCAAGGGGAGTAACAATCAGCCCCAGCATTTT. Translating it yields CASRIKGSNNQPQHF.

This clonotype was counted between two and nine times. The J gene is TRBJ2-5, the V gene TRBV5-1, with D possibly being TRBD2 (5 bases). The germline V gene encodes CDR1 SGHRS and CDR2 YFSETQ. The CDR3 spans 14 residues. Trimming cost V 1 base and J 1 base, with 8 bases left between them. CDR3 nucleotides: TGCGCCAGCAGCTTGAACCTAGCCCAAGAGACCCAGTACTTC. Protein sequence: CASSLNLAQETQYF.

The chain has TRBV11-3 and TRBJ2-3; TRBD2 aligns across 7 bases. Germline CDR1 and CDR2: SGHNT and YENEEA. The CDR3 runs 15 residues. V dropped 8 bases and J dropped 2; count of bases not matched to a gene: 10. Written as DNA, the CDR3 is TGTGCCAGCTCGACTGGGGCGGGGGACACAGATACGCAGTATTTT. Translated: CASSTGAGDTDTQYF.

This clonotype appeared a few times. The V call is TRBV6-2 or TRBV6-3, the J call TRBJ1-5, with D possibly matching TRBD1 (6 bases). The CDR3 has 19 amino acids. CDR1 is MNHEY and CDR2 is SVGEGT in the germline V gene. Trimming removed 4 bases at V and 3 bases at J, with 25 bases between. This chain's CDR3 is CASSSFISGALGFNQPQHF. Here the CDR3 DNA reads TGTGCCAGCAGTTCCTTTATTTCAGGGGCCTTGGGATTCAATCAGCCCCAGCATTTT.

The chain employs TRBV18 and TRBJ2-5, with a weak D call TRBD2 (5 bases). The CDR3 consists of 13 residues. Looked up from germline, CDR1 is KGHSH and CDR2 is LQKENI. V lost 6 bases and J 2 bases, leaving 10 bases between the germline ends. The CDR3 is CASSTGLQETQYF. The CDR3 coding sequence is TGTGCCAGCTCCACGGGGTTACAAGAGACCCAGTACTTC.

This chain joins TRBV3-1 and TRBJ1-2, with 8 bases identical to TRBD1. This CDR3 is built from 14 residues. Germline values: CDR1 LGHDT, CDR2 YNNKEL (reference sequence). Trimming cost V 2 bases and J 4 bases; bases outside gene matches: 3. CDR3 amino acids: CASSQSDRGYGYTF. CDR3 coding DNA: TGTGCCAGCAGCCAATCTGACAGGGGCTATGGCTACACCTTC.

The J gene is TRBJ2-3, the V gene TRBV5-1; tentatively, D is TRBD1 (5 bases). Germline CDR1 is SGHRS and CDR2 is YFSETQ. The CDR3 totals 15 residues. Trimming cost V 3 bases and J 0 bases, with 11 bases left between them. CDR3 in amino acids: CASSSPRGSTDTQYF. DNA of the CDR3: TGCGCCAGCAGCTCACCTAGGGGAAGCACAGATACGCAGTATTTT.

This clonotype turned up a few times. The chain is built from TRBV24-1 and TRBJ2-7; D might be TRBD1 or TRBD2, each matching 5 bases. Germline V CDR1 and CDR2: KGHDR, SFDVKD. The CDR3 is 14 residues long. V lost 5 bases to trimming and J lost 7 bases, with 17 bases between them. Written as DNA, the CDR3 is TGTGCCACCAGTGCGGGACCGCGTTTTAGGGAGCAGTACTTC. It specifies CATSAGPRFREQYF.

This clonotype showed up just once. The chain couples TRBV10-3 to TRBJ2-5; weak D call: TRBD2 (6 bases). The ends were cut back, 0 bases at V and 5 bases at J, with 10 bases in the middle. The V gene's germline CDR1 is ENHRY and CDR2 SYGVKD. CDR3 length equals 14 residues. The CDR3 loop is CAISESTSTETQYF. The CDR3 nucleotides read TGTGCCATCAGTGAGTCAACTAGCACCGAGACCCAGTACTTC.

This clonotype was seen only a few times. The V and J genes are TRBV7-8 and TRBJ2-7; D may correspond to TRBD1 or TRBD2 (5 bases each). CDR3 length equals 14 residues. CDR1 and CDR2 (germline): SGHVS, FQNEAQ. Between the trimmed V and J ends, which lost 6 bases and 3 bases, there was a span of 15 bases. CDR3 sequence: CASSPRGASYEQYF. The DNA of the CDR3 is TGTGCCAGCAGTCCCCGAGGGGCCAGCTACGAGCAGTACTTC.

This clonotype was recorded at least ten times. The chain combines TRBV7-2 with TRBJ2-6; D is uncertain. This CDR3 comprises 12 residues. Trimming shortened V by 7 bases and J by 2 bases, and 3 bases separated the two germline ends. Germline V gene lookup returns CDR1 SGHTA and CDR2 FQGNSA. The CDR3 is CASKAGANVLTF. The CDR3 coding sequence is TGTGCCAGCAAGGCTGGGGCCAACGTCCTGACTTTC. Full variable domain (rest looked up from reference TRBV7-2 and TRBJ2-6): GAGVSQSPSNKVTEKGKDVELRCDPISGHTALYWYRQSLGQGLEFLIYFQGNSAPDKSGLPSDRFSAERTGGSVSTLTIQRTQQEDSAVYLCASKAGANVLTFGAGSRLTVL.

A word on this clonotype: A much larger clone lies a single base off, so this may be a read error. The gene calls are TRBV12-3 or TRBV12-4 and TRBJ1-6, with no clear D. The CDR3 has 13 residues. The CDR3 region has the DNA TGTGCCATCGCGGTGACGGGAAATTCACCCCTCAACTTT. Amino acids: CAIAVTGNSPLNF.

This clonotype appeared a few times. This chain uses TRBV9 with TRBJ1-1; maybe TRBD1 (5 bases). The CDR3 loop spans 15 amino acids. V shed 0 bases and J shed 0 bases, with 9 bases lying between them. Germline V gives CDR1 SGDLS, CDR2 YYNGEE. In DNA form, the CDR3 reads TGTGCCAGCAGCGTAGGGGCAGGGATGAACACTGAAGCTTTCTTT. Its translation is CASSVGAGMNTEAFF.

This clonotype occurred a few times. The chain has TRBV20-1 and TRBJ1-1; D is uncertain. Looked up from germline, CDR1 is DFQATT and CDR2 is SNEGSKA (reference sequence). The CDR3 covers 14 residues. Trimming shortened V by 0 bases and J by 1 base, and 9 bases separated the two germline ends. This chain's CDR3 is CSARENRQNTEAFF. CDR3 DNA: TGCAGTGCTAGAGAAAACCGACAGAACACTGAAGCTTTCTTT.

The sample holds a few counts of this clonotype. V is TRBV19 and J is TRBJ2-1; 10 bases are a match to TRBD1. Trimming removed 6 bases from V and 2 bases from J; junction bases left unmatched: 4. The V gene's germline CDR1 is LNHDA and CDR2 SQIVND (reference sequence). This CDR3 region has 15 residues. As DNA, the CDR3 is TGTGCCAGTAGCACCGGACAGGGGGCCTACAATGAGCAGTTCTTC. Its protein is CASSTGQGAYNEQFF.

The genes are TRBV18 and TRBJ1-1, with D unclear. The germline V and J ends were trimmed by 5 bases and 0 bases, with 7 bases remaining between them. CDR3 length: 13 residues. Germline loops: CDR1 KGHSH, CDR2 LQKENI. The CDR3 spells CASSNDMNTEAFF. DNA for the CDR3: TGTGCCAGCTCAAACGACATGAACACTGAAGCTTTCTTT.

This clonotype was counted many times. This chain connects TRBV20-1 to TRBJ2-7; D could derive from TRBD1 or TRBD2 (5 bases each). In germline, CDR1 is DFQATT, CDR2 SNEGSKA (reference sequence). CDR3 length: 14 amino acids. The V end lost 1 base, the J end lost 2 bases, and 12 bases lay between the germline ends. In DNA form, the CDR3 reads TGCAGTGCTAGAGTAGGGGAGAAAGCCTACGAGCAGTACTTC. It codes for CSARVGEKAYEQYF.

This clonotype was seen more than once but under ten times. The rearrangement uses TRBV7-9 and TRBJ2-5, with TRBD1 matching over 8 bases. There are 14 residues in the CDR3. V dropped 5 bases and J dropped 4; count of bases not matched to a gene: 6. Germline V gene lookup returns CDR1 SEHNR and CDR2 FQNEAQ (reference sequence). CDR3 sequence reads: CASSTAGGGETQYF. Written as DNA, the CDR3 is TGTGCCAGCAGCACCGCAGGGGGCGGAGAGACCCAGTACTTC.

The genes are TRBV11-2 and TRBJ2-2; 9 nucleotides align to TRBD1. Germline trimming cut 6 bases from V and 5 bases from J; bases unmatched to any gene: 7. The CDR3 length is 15 residues. Germline V gives CDR1 SGHAT, CDR2 FQNNGV. The DNA for the CDR3 is TGTGCCAGCAGATCACAGGGGGCGAGGACCGGGGAGCTGTTTTTT. It specifies CASRSQGARTGELFF.

This clonotype was counted between two and nine times. The chain couples TRBV28 to TRBJ2-3, with TRBD1 matching 7 bases. The junction had 7 bases not matched to a gene; V was cut back by 6 bases and J by 4 bases. Per germline, CDR1 MDHEN and CDR2 SYDVKM. CDR3 length: 14 amino acids. The CDR3: CASSRYTGADTQYF. For the CDR3, the DNA is TGTGCCAGCAGCCGTTATACAGGGGCAGATACGCAGTATTTT.